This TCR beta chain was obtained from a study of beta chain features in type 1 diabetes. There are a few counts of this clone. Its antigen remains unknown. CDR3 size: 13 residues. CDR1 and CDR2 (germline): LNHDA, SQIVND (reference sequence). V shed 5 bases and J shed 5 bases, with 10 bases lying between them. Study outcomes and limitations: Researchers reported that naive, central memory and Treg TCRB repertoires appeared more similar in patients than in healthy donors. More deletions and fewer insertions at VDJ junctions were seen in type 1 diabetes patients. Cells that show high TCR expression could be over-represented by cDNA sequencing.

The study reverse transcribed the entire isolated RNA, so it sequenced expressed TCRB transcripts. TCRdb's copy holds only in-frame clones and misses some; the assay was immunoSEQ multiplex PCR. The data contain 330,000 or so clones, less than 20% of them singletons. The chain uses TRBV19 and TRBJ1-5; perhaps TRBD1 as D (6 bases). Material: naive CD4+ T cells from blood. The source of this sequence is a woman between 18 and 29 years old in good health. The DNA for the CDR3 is TGTGCCAGTAGTGACAGGTGGTATCAGCCCCAGCATTTT. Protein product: CASSDRWYQPQHF.